Below, 20 T cell receptor beta chains from the same sample are listed, as sequenced in a study of T cell repertoires in cytomegalovirus infection. One entry per CDR3 protein, called by TCRdb with MiXCR from the reads. Here the sample spans 25,000 to 35,000 distinct CDR3 sequences, around a fifth being singletons. What these receptors recognize is not known. Sample: CD8+ T cells from cultured PBMCs, taken from culture after CMV antigen stimulation. The receptors were gathered from a human donor in good health (CMV status not recorded). Some clones in this sample may be carry-over from other donors' samples.

This clonotype was counted only a few times. The V and J genes are TRBV10-3 and TRBJ2-7; D gene unclear. CDR3 size: 14 residues. Germline V CDR1 and CDR2: ENHRY, SYGVKD. Deletions cut 0 bases from V and 0 bases from J, with 6 bases between. The CDR3 region is CAISESANSYEQYF. CDR3 coding DNA: TGTGCCATCAGTGAGTCGGCCAACTCCTACGAGCAGTACTTC.

This clonotype was seen many times. The V call is TRBV6-2 or TRBV6-3, the J call TRBJ1-1, with unresolved D. Germline CDR1 MNHEY, CDR2 SVGEGT. The V end was cut by 2 bases, the J end by 1 base, with 5 bases between. The CDR3 has 13 amino acids. Written as DNA, the CDR3 is TGTGCCAGCAGTTACCTGGGGAACACTGAAGCTTTCTTT. Translated, it gives CASSYLGNTEAFF.

V usage is TRBV7-9 and J usage is TRBJ1-5, with D possibly being TRBD1 (6 bases). This CDR3 region has 13 residues. V was cut by 5 bases and J by 8 bases, with 13 bases left in between. Germline V gene data show CDR1 as SEHNR and CDR2 as FQNEAQ (reference sequence). The CDR3 DNA reads TGTGCCAGCAGCGTTACACAGGGCGAGCCCCAGCATTTT. Its protein product is CASSVTQGEPQHF.

This CDR3 is CASSFQAFNEKLFF. The CDR3 nucleotides read TGTGCCAGCAGCTTCCAGGCCTTTAATGAAAAACTGTTTTTT. This chain links TRBV7-9 with TRBJ1-4, with unresolved D. CDR3 size: 14 residues. With 3 bases removed from V and 4 bases from J, the gap between germline ends came to 9 bases. The germline CDR1 and CDR2 sequences are SEHNR and FQNEAQ (reference sequence).

The CDR3 nucleotides read TGTGCCAGCGGCTCGACTTCACCCCTCCACTTT. Protein: CASGSTSPLHF. V is TRBV12-3 or TRBV12-4 and J is TRBJ1-6; D unresolved. Trimming shortened V by 8 bases and J by 9 bases, and 8 bases separated the two germline ends. The CDR3 length is 11 residues.

This clonotype was counted a few times. The V and J genes are TRBV7-8 and TRBJ2-3; 12 positions match TRBD2. The CDR3 covers 16 residues. With V trimmed by 1 base and J by 5 bases, 4 bases remained unmatched. Germline loops: CDR1 SGHVS, CDR2 FQNEAQ. The CDR3 DNA sequence: TGTGCCAGCAGCTTAGAGGCTAGCGGGAGGGGAGATACGCAGTATTTT. Translating it yields CASSLEASGRGDTQYF.

This clonotype was seen only a few times. This chain uses TRBV12-5 with TRBJ2-7; 10 bases match TRBD1. This CDR3 comprises 13 residues. CDR1 is LGHNT and CDR2 is FRNRAP in the germline V gene. J lost 2 bases, V lost 7 bases, and 2 bases had no gene match. The CDR3 nucleotides read TGTGCTAGTGCCGGGACAGGGGCCTACGAGCAGTACTTC. This sequence encodes CASAGTGAYEQYF.

A few counts support this clonotype. The chain links TRBV15 to TRBJ2-1; 8 positions agree with TRBD1. V trimming: 5 bases; J trimming: 8 bases; junction bases outside the gene matches: 2. This CDR3 is built from 12 residues. Germline V gives CDR1 LNHNV, CDR2 YYDKDF (reference sequence). The CDR3: CATSRGQDEQFF. The CDR3 DNA sequence: TGTGCCACCAGCCGGGGACAGGATGAGCAGTTCTTC.

CDR3 sequence reads: CASSSRATGGNTIYF. In DNA form, the CDR3 reads TGTGCCAGCAGTTCCCGCGCGACAGGAGGAAACACCATATATTTT. The chain employs TRBV12-3 or TRBV12-4 and TRBJ1-3; possibly TRBD1 for D (6 bases). Deletions cut 4 bases from V and 4 bases from J, with 14 bases between. This CDR3 has 15 residues.

The chain is built from TRBV7-8 and TRBJ1-2; tentatively, D is TRBD1 (6 bases). This CDR3 contains 15 residues. V shed 3 bases and J shed 7 bases, with 18 bases lying between them. In germline, CDR1 is SGHVS, CDR2 FQNEAQ. This CDR3 is CASSFRGSGATGYTF. Written as DNA, the CDR3 is TGTGCCAGCAGCTTCAGAGGGTCAGGGGCGACTGGCTACACCTTC.

This sequence joins TRBV18 and TRBJ1-4; D possibly corresponds to TRBD1 (6 bases). Germline assignment: CDR1 KGHSH and CDR2 LQKENI. V lost 5 bases and J lost 8, with 15 bases in between. The CDR3 is 14 amino acids. CDR3 nucleotide sequence: TGTGCCAGCTCAAGGCCTCCCAGGGGCGAAAAACTGTTTTTT. It specifies CASSRPPRGEKLFF.

This clonotype was seen a handful of times. The genes are TRBV7-9 and TRBJ2-7, with 7 bases aligning to TRBD1. The CDR3 is 18 amino acids. Germline trimming cut 0 bases from V and 0 bases from J; bases unmatched to any gene: 11. Germline-derived CDR1 and CDR2 are SEHNR and FQNEAQ (reference sequence). CDR3 coding DNA: TGTGCCAGCAGCTTAGCGGCAGGGGGACATTCCAGCTCCTACGAGCAGTACTTC. It yields the protein CASSLAAGGHSSSYEQYF.

This clonotype has at least ten counts. V is TRBV7-3 and J is TRBJ2-2; the D gene is possibly TRBD2 (6 bases). Trimming shortened V by 2 bases and J by 6 bases, and 13 bases separated the two germline ends. In germline, CDR1 is SGHTA, CDR2 FQGTGA. This CDR3 has 15 residues. The CDR3 region is CASSLGPGGAGELFF. As DNA, the CDR3 is TGTGCCAGCAGCTTAGGGCCCGGAGGGGCCGGGGAGCTGTTTTTT.

The rearrangement uses TRBV4-1 and TRBJ1-6; no definite D call. Trimming left V 0 bases short and J 9 bases short, with 12 bases between. The germline gives CDR1 MGHRA, CDR2 YSYEKL. The length of the CDR3 is 15 residues. CDR3 nucleotide sequence: TGCGCCAGCAGCCAAGAGGTCACAGCACCTTCACCCCTCCACTTT. Residues: CASSQEVTAPSPLHF.

In its sample, this clonotype was seen a few times. The rearrangement links TRBV7-2 to TRBJ2-7; D possibly matches TRBD1 or TRBD2 (5 bases each). V was clipped by 2 bases and J by 2 bases, with 7 bases between them. The CDR3 covers 13 residues. Germline CDR1 and CDR2: SGHTA and FQGNSA. The CDR3: CASSLRDPYEQYF. CDR3 DNA: TGTGCCAGCAGCTTAAGGGACCCCTACGAGCAGTACTTC.

Remarks on this clonotype: A much larger clone sits a single nucleotide away, making a read error possible. The chain is built from TRBV5-6 and TRBJ2-2; 7 bases line up with TRBD1. CDR1 SGHDT and CDR2 YYEEEE come from the germline V gene. The CDR3 is 15 residues long. Here the CDR3 reads CVSSLVQGDTGELFF. The CDR3 nucleotides read TGTGTCAGCAGCTTGGTGCAGGGGGATACCGGGGAGCTGTTTTTT.

This clonotype has ten or more counts. This chain uses TRBV27 with TRBJ2-7; D may be TRBD1 (5 bases). V gave up 6 bases and J gave up 4 bases, with 13 bases separating them. The CDR3 loop spans 13 amino acids. CDR1 and CDR2 (germline): MNHEY, SMNVEV (reference sequence). The CDR3 DNA reads as TGTGCCAGCAGACTCCAGGGAAAATACGAGCAGTACTTC. Protein sequence: CASRLQGKYEQYF.

The table lists this clonotype with a few counts. V is TRBV5-1 and J is TRBJ2-1; D remains unclear. Per germline, CDR1 SGHRS and CDR2 YFSETQ. Trimming cost V 1 base and J 10 bases, with 15 bases left between them. This CDR3 contains 14 residues. The CDR3 loop reads CASSLFVLYGEQFF. The CDR3 DNA sequence: TGCGCCAGCAGCTTGTTTGTGTTATATGGCGAGCAGTTCTTC. The whole variable domain, filled in from reference TRBV5-1 and TRBJ2-1, reads KAGVTQTPRYLIKTRGQQVTLSCSPISGHRSVSWYQQTPGQGLQFLFEYFSETQRNKGNFPGRFSGRQFSNSRSEMNVSTLELGDSALYLCASSLFVLYGEQFFGPGTRLTVL.

The chain combines TRBV6-2 or TRBV6-3 with TRBJ2-7; possibly TRBD2 for D (5 bases). V shed 2 bases and J shed 5 bases, with 13 bases lying between them. The CDR3 is 14 residues long. Germline V gene sequence: CDR1 MNHEY, CDR2 SVGEGT. The CDR3 bases are TGTGCCAGCAGTTACCTTGCGGGTCTTCACGAGCAGTACTTC. Amino acid sequence: CASSYLAGLHEQYF.

CDR3 nucleotide sequence: TGTGCCAGCACCTCGGGGCTCTCTGGAAACACCATATATTTT. This gives the protein CASTSGLSGNTIYF. The chain has TRBV6-1 and TRBJ1-3, with D perhaps matching TRBD1 (5 bases). Germline CDR1 and CDR2: MNHNS and SASEGT. This CDR3 has 14 amino acids. V shed 7 bases and J shed 0 bases, with 10 bases lying between them.